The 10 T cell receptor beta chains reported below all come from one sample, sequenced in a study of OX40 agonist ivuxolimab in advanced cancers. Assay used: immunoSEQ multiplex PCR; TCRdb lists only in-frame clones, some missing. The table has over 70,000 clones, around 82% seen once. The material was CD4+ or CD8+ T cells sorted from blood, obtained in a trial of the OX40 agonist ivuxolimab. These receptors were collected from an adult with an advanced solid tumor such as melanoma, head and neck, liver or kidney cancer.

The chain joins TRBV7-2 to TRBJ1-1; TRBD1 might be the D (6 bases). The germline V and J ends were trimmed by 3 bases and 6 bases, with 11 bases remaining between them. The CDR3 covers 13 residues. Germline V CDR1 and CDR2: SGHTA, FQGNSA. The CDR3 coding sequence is TGTGCCAGCAGCTTTAGGGCAGGGGCTGAAGCTTTCTTT. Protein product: CASSFRAGAEAFF.

The CDR3 here is CASSLGVGAKNIQYF. The CDR3 region has the DNA TGCGCCAGCAGCCTGGGAGTTGGAGCCAAAAACATTCAGTACTTC. The gene calls are TRBV5-1 and TRBJ2-4, with D possibly matching TRBD2 (5 bases). The CDR3 is made up of 15 amino acids. Trimming shortened V by 4 bases and J by 0 bases, and 11 bases separated the two germline ends. The V gene's germline CDR1 is SGHRS and CDR2 YFSETQ.

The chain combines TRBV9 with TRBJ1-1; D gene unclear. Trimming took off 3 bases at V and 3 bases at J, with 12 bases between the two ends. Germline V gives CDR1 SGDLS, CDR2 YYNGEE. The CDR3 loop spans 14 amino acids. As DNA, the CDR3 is TGTGCCAGCAGCGGACACCTTCGGGACACTGAAGCTTTCTTT. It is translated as CASSGHLRDTEAFF.

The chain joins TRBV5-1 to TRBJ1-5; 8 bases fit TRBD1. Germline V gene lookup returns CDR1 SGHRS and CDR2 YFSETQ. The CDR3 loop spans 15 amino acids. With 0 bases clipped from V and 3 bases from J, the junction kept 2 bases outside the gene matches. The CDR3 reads CASSLADRVNQPQHF. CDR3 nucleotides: TGCGCCAGCAGCTTGGCGGACAGGGTCAATCAGCCCCAGCATTTT.

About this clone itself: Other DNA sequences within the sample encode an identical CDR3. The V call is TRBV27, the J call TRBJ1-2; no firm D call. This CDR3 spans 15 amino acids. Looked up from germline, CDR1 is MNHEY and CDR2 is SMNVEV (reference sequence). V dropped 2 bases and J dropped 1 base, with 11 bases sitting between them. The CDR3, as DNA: TGTGCCAGCAGTTTAAGTCAGACGTTTAACTATGGCTACACCTTC. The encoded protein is CASSLSQTFNYGYTF.

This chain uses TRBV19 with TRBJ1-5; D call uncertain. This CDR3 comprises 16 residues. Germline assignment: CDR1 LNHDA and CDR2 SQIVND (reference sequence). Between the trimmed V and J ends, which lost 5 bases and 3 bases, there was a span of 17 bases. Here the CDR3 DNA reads TGTGCCAGTAGTCTAACTTCGGACGGTTACAATCAGCCCCAGCATTTT. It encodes CASSLTSDGYNQPQHF.

The CDR3 spells CAWSADAGSSYEQYF. CDR3 coding DNA: TGTGCCTGGAGTGCGGATGCGGGTAGCTCCTACGAGCAGTACTTC. The rearrangement uses TRBV30 and TRBJ2-7, with D possibly TRBD2 on 5 matching bases. Germline CDR1 GTSNPN, CDR2 SVGIG (reference sequence). This CDR3 comprises 15 residues. The ends were cut back, 1 base at V and 0 bases at J, with 13 bases in the middle.

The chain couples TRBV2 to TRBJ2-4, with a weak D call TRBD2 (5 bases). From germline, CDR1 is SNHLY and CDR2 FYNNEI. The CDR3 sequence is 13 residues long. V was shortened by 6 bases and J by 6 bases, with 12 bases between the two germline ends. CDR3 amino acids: CASSQGSLNIQYF. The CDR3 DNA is TGTGCCAGCAGCCAAGGGAGTTTAAACATTCAGTACTTC.

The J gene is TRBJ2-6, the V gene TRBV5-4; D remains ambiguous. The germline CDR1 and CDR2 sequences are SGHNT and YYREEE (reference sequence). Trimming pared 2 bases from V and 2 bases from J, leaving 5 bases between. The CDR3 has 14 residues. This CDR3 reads CASSFVTGANVLTF. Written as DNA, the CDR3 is TGTGCCAGCAGCTTTGTGACTGGGGCCAACGTCCTGACTTTC. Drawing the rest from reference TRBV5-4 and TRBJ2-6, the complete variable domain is ETGVTQSPTHLIKTRGQQVTLRCSSQSGHNTVSWYQQALGQGPQFIFQYYREEENGRGNFPPRFSGLQFPNYSSELNVNALELDDSALYLCASSFVTGANVLTFGAGSRLTVL.

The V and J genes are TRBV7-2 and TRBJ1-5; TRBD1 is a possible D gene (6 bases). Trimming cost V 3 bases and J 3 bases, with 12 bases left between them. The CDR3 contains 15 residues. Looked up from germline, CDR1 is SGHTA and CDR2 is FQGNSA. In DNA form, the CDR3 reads TGTGCCAGCAGCTTGGGCAGGGGAGACAATCAGCCCCAGCATTTT. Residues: CASSLGRGDNQPQHF.